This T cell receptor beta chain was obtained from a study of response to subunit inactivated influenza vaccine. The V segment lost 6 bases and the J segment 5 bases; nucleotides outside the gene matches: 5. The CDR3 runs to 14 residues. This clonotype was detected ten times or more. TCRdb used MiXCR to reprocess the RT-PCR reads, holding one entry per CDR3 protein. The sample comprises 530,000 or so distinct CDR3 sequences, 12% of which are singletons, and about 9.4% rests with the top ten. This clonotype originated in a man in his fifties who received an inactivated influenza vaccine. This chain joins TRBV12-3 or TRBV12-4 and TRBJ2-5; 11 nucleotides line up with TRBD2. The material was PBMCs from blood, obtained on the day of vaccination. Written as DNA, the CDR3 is TGTGCCAGCAGGATAGCGGGGGGGCTGGAGACCCAGTACTTC. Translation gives CASRIAGGLETQYF.